Presented here are 13 T cell receptor beta chains from one specimen sequenced in a study of control samples from healthy donors and cancer patients. The table came from immunoSEQ multiplex PCR; TCRdb's copy has only in-frame clones and leaves some out. Of about 79,000 clones in the sample, over 85% were seen once. The sequencing sample was made of PBMCs. These receptors all come from a woman aged 40-49 years with lung cancer.

The gene calls are TRBV29-1 and TRBJ1-4, with D maybe TRBD1 (6 bases). The CDR3 loop spans 15 amino acids. Trimming stripped 4 bases from V and 8 bases from J, with 20 bases between. Germline CDR1 and CDR2: SQVTM and ANQGSEA. The DNA of the CDR3 is TGCAGCGTTGCCCAACAGGGACCGACTCTAGAAAAACTGTTTTTT. Amino acid sequence: CSVAQQGPTLEKLFF.

This clone has only one observation. CDR3 sequence (DNA): TGTGCCAGCAGTTCGACCGGGACTGACGCCTATGGCTACACCTTC. Translated, it gives CASSSTGTDAYGYTF. The chain links TRBV6-5 to TRBJ1-2; tentative D call: TRBD1 (5 bases). The germline CDR1 and CDR2 sequences are MNHEY and SVGAGI. V was cut by 4 bases and J by 4 bases, with 16 bases left in between. The CDR3 is made up of 15 amino acids.

The chain links TRBV18 to TRBJ2-6; a possible D gene is TRBD1 (6 bases). Looked up from germline, CDR1 is KGHSH and CDR2 is LQKENI. The CDR3 contains 17 residues. V lost 6 bases and J lost 2, with 17 bases in between. CDR3 in amino acids: CASSTSGTLTGANVLTF. Written as DNA, the CDR3 is TGTGCCAGCTCCACCTCCGGGACACTGACTGGGGCCAACGTCCTGACTTTC.

This chain links TRBV9 with TRBJ1-6; tentative D call: TRBD1 (5 bases). The germline V gene encodes CDR1 SGDLS and CDR2 YYNGEE. V lost 0 bases and J 6 bases, leaving 7 bases between the germline ends. The CDR3 totals 14 residues. DNA for the CDR3: TGTGCCAGCAGCGTAGGTCAGGGTAATTCACCCCTCCACTTT. Its protein is CASSVGQGNSPLHF.

This clone was recorded once. The chain uses TRBV20-1 and TRBJ1-1, with no clear D. The germline V gene encodes CDR1 DFQATT and CDR2 SNEGSKA (reference sequence). CDR3 length: 11 amino acids. The V end was cut by 6 bases, the J end by 10 bases, with 15 bases between. This CDR3 is CSASRAALAFF. CDR3 bases: TGCAGTGCCAGCCGTGCCGCTTTAGCTTTCTTT.

The chain carries TRBV23-1 and TRBJ2-2; D unresolved. TRBV23-1 is placed among ORFs of uncertain function. CDR3 length: 13 amino acids. Trimming stripped 11 bases from V and 1 base from J, with 11 bases between. The CDR3 bases are TGCGCCCGACACGCTAAGAACACCGGGGAGCTGTTTTTT. Translated: CARHAKNTGELFF.

This chain joins TRBV19 and TRBJ1-2; a possible D gene is TRBD1 (6 bases). Per germline, CDR1 LNHDA and CDR2 SQIVND (reference sequence). This CDR3 has 15 residues. V shed 9 bases and J shed 0 bases, with 17 bases lying between them. CDR3 sequence: CASNKQGFTNYGYTF. DNA of the CDR3: TGTGCCAGCAACAAACAGGGATTTACTAACTATGGCTACACCTTC.

V is TRBV7-9 and J is TRBJ1-1, with D possibly being TRBD1 (5 bases). CDR1 SEHNR and CDR2 FQNEAQ come from the germline V gene (reference sequence). This CDR3 region has 15 residues. V dropped 2 bases and J dropped 1 base, with 11 bases sitting between them. Written as DNA, the CDR3 is TGTGCCAGCAGCTTAAAGGGGACGCCGAACACTGAAGCTTTCTTT. This sequence encodes CASSLKGTPNTEAFF. Supplemented by reference TRBV7-9 and TRBJ1-1, the full variable domain reads DTGVSQNPRHKITKRGQNVTFRCDPISEHNRLYWYRQTLGQGPEFLTYFQNEAQLEKSRLLSDRFSAERPKGSFSTLEIQRTEQGDSAMYLCASSLKGTPNTEAFFGQGTRLTVV.

The chain combines TRBV11-2 with TRBJ1-6; D may be TRBD1 (5 bases). Trimming pared 6 bases from V and 7 bases from J, leaving 16 bases between. Germline V gene sequence: CDR1 SGHAT, CDR2 FQNNGV. This CDR3 comprises 15 residues. The chain's CDR3 is CASRGTRAFNSPLHF. In nucleotides, the CDR3 is TGTGCCAGCAGGGGGACCCGGGCCTTCAATTCACCCCTCCACTTT.

This clone was counted once. The chain couples TRBV15 to TRBJ2-5; D possibly uses TRBD1 or TRBD2 (5 bases each). V lost 0 bases, J lost 4 bases, and 12 bases lay in between. The germline gives CDR1 LNHNV, CDR2 YYDKDF (reference sequence). The CDR3 consists of 15 residues. The CDR3 here is CATSRDPGTLETQYF. The CDR3 coding sequence is TGTGCCACCAGCAGAGATCCGGGGACCCTAGAGACCCAGTACTTC.

CDR3: CASSVMDGYNEQFF. In DNA form, the CDR3 reads TGTGCCAGCAGCGTGATGGACGGCTACAATGAGCAGTTCTTC. The chain links TRBV7-3 to TRBJ2-1; D is uncertain. V was shortened by 5 bases and J by 3 bases, with 11 bases between the two germline ends. This CDR3 has 14 residues. Germline V gives CDR1 SGHTA, CDR2 FQGTGA.

The chain recombines TRBV5-4 with TRBJ1-4; 10 bases fit TRBD1. This CDR3 has 15 amino acids. The V segment lost 4 bases and the J segment 8 bases; nucleotides outside the gene matches: 8. Germline V gene lookup returns CDR1 SGHNT and CDR2 YYREEE (reference sequence). The CDR3 loop reads CASSLDRGPVEKLFF. For the CDR3, the DNA is TGTGCCAGCAGCCTTGACAGGGGGCCGGTGGAAAAACTGTTTTTT.

The CDR3 loop is CAWSVPGSHYEQYF. The CDR3 nucleotides read TGTGCCTGGAGTGTTCCGGGGTCCCACTACGAGCAGTACTTC. The rearrangement links TRBV30 to TRBJ2-7; possibly TRBD2 for D (5 bases). This CDR3 contains 14 residues. Germline V gene data show CDR1 as GTSNPN and CDR2 as SVGIG (reference sequence). V was pared by 0 bases and J by 3 bases, with 12 bases between.